One T cell receptor beta chain is described in this entry. Its antigen is unknown. The CDR3 loop spans 14 amino acids. The V gene lost 1 base and the J gene lost 2 bases, with 8 bases spanning the gap. Germline CDR1 reads SEHNR; CDR2 reads FQNEAQ (reference sequence). Produced via immunoSEQ multiplex PCR; TCRdb's table is partial and in-frame only. The sample shows a few hundred clones, around nine tenths of them seen only once. This sample stems from a study of circulating tumor DNA in untreated peripheral T-cell lymphoma. Study-wide points: A trend toward worse survival accompanied detectable post-therapy ctDNA. Tumor-specific clonotypes were found in 65% to 80% of patients.

The origin of this receptor is a human donor with peripheral T-cell lymphoma. The chain uses TRBV7-9 and TRBJ1-2, with D unclear. Sequencing was performed on cell-free DNA from blood serum. The CDR3 DNA is TGTGCCAGCAGCTTAGAGGTCAGGAACTATGGCTACACCTTC. Translating it yields CASSLEVRNYGYTF.